This is a list of T cell receptor beta chains from one sample in a study of PD-L1 blockade in urothelial cancer. Clones were sequenced by immunoSEQ multiplex PCR, and TCRdb holds only the in-frame ones, with some missing. The repertoire consists of tens of thousands of clones, with roughly three quarters occurring once and the leading ten covering 3% to 3.5%. The sequencing used PBMCs, collected around atezolizumab (anti-PD-L1) treatment. The receptors were sampled from a man in his 70s with urothelial cancer. Both conserved end residues are part of each CDR3. Each record gives: J gene, clone size, D gene, V gene, CDR3 DNA, CDR3 protein. D genes are given only for firm matches. Rows may omit the clone size; those that give it use once, few, many or a size class.

TRBJ2-7 | NA | TRBD2 | TRBV19 | TGTGCCAGTAGTATATCTAGCGGGAGGGCCCGAGACGAGCAGTACTTC | CASSISSGRARDEQYF
TRBJ1-2 | NA | NA | TRBV25-1 | TGTGCCAGCAGTGCGACAAAAGGACAAGGGGAATATGGCTACACCTTC | CASSATKGQGEYGYTF
TRBJ2-2 | NA | NA | TRBV4-3 | TGCGCCAGCAGCCAAGATATTACTCACACCGGGGAGCTGTTTTTT | CASSQDITHTGELFF
TRBJ2-3 | NA | TRBD2 | TRBV4-2 | TGTGCCAGCAGCCAAACGACTAGCACGACAGACACAGATACGCAGTATTTT | CASSQTTSTTDTDTQYF
TRBJ1-5 | NA | TRBD1 | TRBV28 | TGTGCCAGCAGTTCCGGACAGGGAATCAATCAGCCCCAGCATTTT | CASSSGQGINQPQHF
TRBJ2-3 | NA | TRBD1 | TRBV18 | TGTGCCAGCTCACCATTGGGACAGGGGGCATATGATACGCAGTATTTT | CASSPLGQGAYDTQYF
TRBJ2-1 | NA | TRBD2 | TRBV5-6 | TGTGCCAGCAGCTTGGTCGGGGTCGGACTAGCGGGAAGCAATGAGCAGTTCTTC | CASSLVGVGLAGSNEQFF
TRBJ1-1 | NA | NA | TRBV7-7 | TGTGCCAGCAGCCTCAGATCGAACACTGAAGCTTTCTTT | CASSLRSNTEAFF
TRBJ2-1 | NA | TRBD1 | TRBV27 | TGTGCCAGCAGATCTGCCGGGACAGGGCCTTACAATGAGCAGTTCTTC | CASRSAGTGPYNEQFF
TRBJ2-1 | NA | NA | TRBV15 | TGTGCCACCAGCAGAGGTACAGGGCGGGATGAGCAGTTCTTC | CATSRGTGRDEQFF
TRBJ2-3 | NA | TRBD1 | TRBV4-1 | TGCGCCAGCAGCCAAGGGGACAGGGGGACAGATACGCAGTATTTT | CASSQGDRGTDTQYF
TRBJ1-2 | once | TRBD1 | TRBV19 | TGTGCCATCTGGGACAGGAGCTTGGGGGCTAACTATGGCTACACCTTC | CAIWDRSLGANYGYTF
TRBJ1-5 | NA | NA | TRBV6-5 | TGTGCCAGCAGTTACAGGCAGGGCTATCAGCCCCAGCATTTT | CASSYRQGYQPQHF
TRBJ1-6 | large | TRBD1 | TRBV7-9 | TGTGCCAGCAGCCTCCTAGACAGGGGTCCGGGTAATTCACCCCTCCACTTT | CASSLLDRGPGNSPLHF
TRBJ1-1 | NA | NA | TRBV12-5 | TGTGCTAGTGGTTCGGGGAGGAGCAATGGCGGCACTGAAGCTTTCTTT | CASGSGRSNGGTEAFF
TRBJ2-7 | NA | TRBD1 | TRBV18 | TGTGCCAGCTCACCACCAAATCAAAACACGACAGGGCTACAATACGAGCAGTACTTC | CASSPPNQNTTGLQYEQYF
TRBJ2-5 | NA | TRBD1 | TRBV19 | TGTGCCAGTAGTATTAATCGACAGGGGATAAAAGAGACCCAGTACTTC | CASSINRQGIKETQYF
TRBJ1-4 | few | TRBD1 | TRBV28 | TGTGCCAGCAGTTTATTAGACAGGGGCACTAATGAAAAACTGTTTTTT | CASSLLDRGTNEKLFF
TRBJ2-7 | NA | TRBD2 | TRBV2 | TGTGCCAGCCTGGCGCGAGGACTAGCGGGAGGGCCAAACGAGCAGTACTTC | CASLARGLAGGPNEQYF
TRBJ2-7 | few | NA | TRBV7-9 | TGTGCCAGCACCGCAAGAGACAGACCCTACGAGCAGTACTTC | CASTARDRPYEQYF
TRBJ1-2 | few | TRBD1 | TRBV7-2 | TGTGCCAGCACCCGGACAGGGATTGGCTACACCTTC | CASTRTGIGYTF
TRBJ2-5 | NA | TRBD2 | TRBV27 | TGTGCCAGCAGTCTACTAGCGGGACGCCCGAGGGAGACCCAGTACTTC | CASSLLAGRPRETQYF
TRBJ2-2 | NA | NA | TRBV6-5 | TGTGCCAGCAGCCCTCTCAGAACCACCGGGGAGCTGTTTTTT | CASSPLRTTGELFF
TRBJ2-7 | NA | TRBD2 | TRBV7-2 | TGTGCCAGCAGCTTAGTGTTCAAAGTAACAGCGGGGCGGAACGAGCAGTACTTC | CASSLVFKVTAGRNEQYF
TRBJ1-2 | NA | NA | TRBV7-6 | TGTGCCAGCAGCTTAGATGTCGGGGGGGGAAACTATGGCTACACCTTC | CASSLDVGGGNYGYTF
TRBJ2-7 | NA | NA | TRBV5-1 | TGCGCCAGCAGCTTCTCTGGGGAACGGGGCGAGCAGTACTTC | CASSFSGERGEQYF
TRBJ1-1 | NA | TRBD1 | TRBV6-6 | TGTGCCAGCAGCCCGACAGGGGGCTATGACACTGAAGCTTTCTTT | CASSPTGGYDTEAFF
TRBJ1-6 | NA | NA | TRBV5-8 | TGTGCCAGCAGCTTGGGGATGGGCAGGGATAATTCACCCCTCCACTTT | CASSLGMGRDNSPLHF
TRBJ2-7 | NA | NA | TRBV4-1 | TGCGCCAGCAGCCAAGTTCCCCAGGACAGCTCCTACGAGCAGTACTTC | CASSQVPQDSSYEQYF
TRBJ2-3 | NA | TRBD2 | TRBV7-3 | TGTGCCAGCAGCTCCGCGAATCTAGCGGGGGGGAGAGATACGCAGTATTTT | CASSSANLAGGRDTQYF
TRBJ2-7 | medium-sized | NA | TRBV13 | TGTGCCAGCAGCTTAGATCAGGGGGGCGAGCAGTACTTC | CASSLDQGGEQYF
TRBJ2-1 | NA | TRBD2 | TRBV6-1 | TGTGCCAGCAGTGCCGGGACTAGCATTTATGGTGAGCAGTTCTTC | CASSAGTSIYGEQFF
TRBJ2-2 | NA | NA | TRBV2 | TGTGCCAGCAGTCGAGGCCTAGCCGGGACTGGGGAGCTGTTTTTT | CASSRGLAGTGELFF
TRBJ2-3 | NA | NA | TRBV18 | TGTGCCAGCTCACCCGCGGGCAGAGAAGATACGCAGTATTTT | CASSPAGREDTQYF
TRBJ1-5 | few | TRBD1 | TRBV5-6 | TGTGCCAGCAGCCAGACAGGGGTGCAGCCCCAGCATTTT | CASSQTGVQPQHF
TRBJ2-7 | NA | TRBD1 | TRBV7-6 | TGTGCCAGCAGCTTAAGTGTAGGGACAGGGAACTACGAGCAGTACTTC | CASSLSVGTGNYEQYF
TRBJ2-7 | NA | NA | TRBV18 | TGTGCCAGCTCACGACGGGAGGAGCAGTACTTC | CASSRREEQYF